The rows below give T cell receptor beta chains drawn from one sample of a study of cytomegalovirus exposure and HLA in healthy donors. Sequencing was performed with immunoSEQ multiplex PCR; in TCRdb, only in-frame clones are kept and a portion is missing. The sample holds under 150,000 clones, 79% seen once. Source material: PBMCs. The receptor set was obtained from a man aged 18 to 29 in good health and CMV-seronegative. Both conserved end residues are part of each CDR3. A D gene is named only where the DNA matches it firmly. Clone size is given for some rows only: seen once, a few or many times, or a class if the clone is expanded.

CDR3aa | CDR3nt | abundance | v_gene | d_gene | j_gene
CASSLRDTAYEQYF | TGTGCCAGCAGCCTCCGGGACACCGCCTACGAGCAGTACTTC | NA | TRBV7-9 | NA | TRBJ2-7
CASSEGRGTQYF | TGTGCCAGCAGTGAAGGGCGGGGTACCCAGTACTTC | NA | TRBV2 | NA | TRBJ2-5
CASSSRNEKLFF | TGTGCCAGCAGTTCTCGTAATGAAAAACTGTTTTTT | NA | TRBV27 | NA | TRBJ1-4
CASSLAGPYNEQFF | TGTGCCAGCAGCTTGGCAGGGCCCTACAATGAGCAGTTCTTC | NA | TRBV5-4 | NA | TRBJ2-1
CASRRVGELFF | TGTGCCAGCAGGAGGGTCGGGGAGCTGTTTTTT | NA | TRBV6-1 | NA | TRBJ2-2
CASSWGRWAFF | TGTGCCAGCAGCTGGGGCCGCTGGGCTTTCTTT | NA | TRBV11-2 | NA | TRBJ1-1
CSAKQGRAEELFF | TGCAGCGCCAAACAGGGTAGGGCCGAGGAACTGTTTTTT | few | TRBV29-1 | NA | TRBJ1-4
CASRPQGNTEAFF | TGTGCCAGCAGACCCCAGGGGAACACTGAAGCTTTCTTT | NA | TRBV28 | NA | TRBJ1-1
CASSFGGGDRSQYF | TGTGCCAGCAGTTTCGGAGGTGGCGATAGGTCCCAGTACTTC | NA | TRBV27 | NA | TRBJ2-5
CASGFTGAYNQPQHF | TGTGCCAGCGGATTTACAGGGGCCTACAATCAGCCCCAGCATTTT | NA | TRBV27 | TRBD1 | TRBJ1-5
CASGPGTGSYNEQFF | TGTGCTAGTGGCCCCGGGACAGGGAGCTACAATGAGCAGTTCTTC | NA | TRBV12-5 | TRBD1 | TRBJ2-1
CASSLGQIAKNIQYF | TGTGCCAGCAGCTTGGGACAGATAGCCAAAAACATTCAGTACTTC | once | TRBV5-8 | NA | TRBJ2-4
CASSAPPGSNEQFF | TGTGCCAGCAGCGCCCCCCCAGGTAGCAATGAGCAGTTCTTC | NA | TRBV9 | NA | TRBJ2-1
CASSAPSVSGYGYTF | TGTGCCAGCAGTGCCCCTTCGGTCTCGGGCTATGGCTACACCTTC | NA | TRBV7-9 | NA | TRBJ1-2
CASSVGQGILGETQYF | TGTGCCAGCAGTGTCGGACAGGGGATTCTAGGGGAGACCCAGTACTTC | NA | TRBV6-1 | TRBD1 | TRBJ2-5
CASSFSGLDWDEQYF | TGCGCCAGCAGCTTCTCGGGACTAGACTGGGACGAGCAGTACTTC | once | TRBV5-1 | TRBD2 | TRBJ2-7
CASSPGTGVYGYTF | TGTGCCAGCTCACCAGGGACAGGAGTCTATGGCTACACCTTC | NA | TRBV18 | TRBD1 | TRBJ1-2
CASRLAGVIWEEETQYF | TGTGCCAGCAGACTAGCGGGAGTGATTTGGGAGGAAGAGACCCAGTACTTC | NA | TRBV28 | TRBD2 | TRBJ2-5
CASSFFGFRPLHF | TGTGCCAGCAGTTTTTTCGGGTTTCGACCCCTCCACTTT | NA | TRBV28 | NA | TRBJ1-6
CASRVRQGIYGYTF | TGTGCCAGCAGAGTTAGACAGGGAATCTATGGCTACACCTTC | NA | TRBV2 | TRBD1 | TRBJ1-2
CASTKNYNSYNEQFF | TGTGCCAGCACCAAGAACTATAACTCCTACAATGAGCAGTTCTTC | NA | TRBV7-8 | NA | TRBJ2-1
CSAEARGVNEKLFF | TGCAGCGCTGAAGCCAGGGGGGTGAATGAAAAACTGTTTTTT | NA | TRBV29-1 | TRBD1 | TRBJ1-4
CASRRQADYNEQFF | TGTGCCAGCAGGAGACAGGCGGACTACAATGAGCAGTTCTTC | NA | TRBV6-1 | NA | TRBJ2-1
CASSISGTGLTGQFF | TGTGCCAGTAGTATTTCCGGGACAGGATTAACGGGGCAGTTCTTC | NA | TRBV19 | TRBD1 | TRBJ2-1
CASTVRGGRGRNEQFF | TGTGCCAGTACCGTACGGGGCGGGAGGGGTAGGAATGAGCAGTTCTTC | NA | TRBV19 | TRBD2 | TRBJ2-1
CASRGLRNQPQHF | TGTGCCAGCAGGGGACTGAGAAATCAGCCCCAGCATTTT | NA | TRBV28 | NA | TRBJ1-5
CAWSIPAGVEQFF | TGTGCCTGGAGTATCCCAGCGGGAGTTGAGCAGTTCTTC | NA | TRBV30 | TRBD2 | TRBJ2-1
CASSHPSRRGRDTQYF | TGTGCCAGCAGCCATCCCAGCCGCAGGGGGCGAGATACGCAGTATTTT | NA | TRBV5-4 | TRBD1 | TRBJ2-3
CASRFPREGEQYF | TGTGCCAGCAGGTTTCCCAGGGAAGGCGAGCAGTACTTC | NA | TRBV2 | NA | TRBJ2-7
CASTPLAGNRSYEQYF | TGCGCCAGCACCCCGCTAGCGGGAAATCGGTCCTACGAGCAGTACTTC | NA | TRBV23-1 | TRBD2 | TRBJ2-7
CASSFRARVNTGELFF | TGTGCCAGCAGTTTTCGAGCCAGGGTGAACACCGGGGAGCTGTTTTTT | NA | TRBV27 | NA | TRBJ2-2
CASSELTGQGIYEQYF | TGTGCCAGCAGTGAATTGACAGGCCAGGGGATATACGAGCAGTACTTC | NA | TRBV6-1 | NA | TRBJ2-7
CASTRDRNTEAFF | TGTGCCAGCACCCGGGACAGAAACACTGAAGCTTTCTTT | NA | TRBV7-2 | TRBD1 | TRBJ1-1
CASGGQGVGEAFF | TGTGCCAGCGGGGGACAGGGGGTGGGGGAAGCTTTCTTT | NA | TRBV2 | TRBD1 | TRBJ1-1
CASSTLETGGSEQFF | TGTGCCAGCAGCACCCTAGAGACAGGGGGCAGTGAGCAGTTCTTC | once | TRBV21-1 | NA | TRBJ2-1
CASSLSLGSEQETQYF | TGTGCCAGCAGCTTATCCCTTGGGAGCGAACAAGAGACCCAGTACTTC | NA | TRBV7-8 | NA | TRBJ2-5
CASNQESPNNGELFF | TGTGCCAGCAATCAAGAGAGTCCAAATAACGGGGAGCTGTTTTTT | once | TRBV2 | NA | TRBJ2-2
CSALNGPQHF | TGCAGTGCGCTGAACGGGCCCCAGCATTTT | NA | TRBV20-1 | NA | TRBJ1-5
CASAASGAYEQYF | TGTGCCAGCGCCGCTAGCGGTGCCTACGAGCAGTACTTC | NA | TRBV6-5 | TRBD2 | TRBJ2-7
CASSLQGAGYNEQFF | TGTGCCAGCAGCCTACAGGGGGCAGGGTACAATGAGCAGTTCTTC | NA | TRBV14 | TRBD1 | TRBJ2-1
CASSFSTGVSSYNEQFF | TGTGCCAGCAGCTTTTCGACCGGGGTTAGCTCCTACAATGAGCAGTTCTTC | NA | TRBV13 | NA | TRBJ2-1
CASSGAIAPEQFF | TGTGCCAGCAGCGGAGCCATAGCCCCTGAGCAGTTCTTC | NA | TRBV9 | NA | TRBJ2-1
CASSPWTSGTDTQYF | TGTGCCAGCAGCCCCTGGACGTCGGGGACAGATACGCAGTATTTT | NA | TRBV13 | NA | TRBJ2-3
CASSTGLAGEQYF | TGTGCCAGCAGCACGGGACTAGCCGGCGAGCAGTACTTC | few | TRBV7-9 | TRBD2 | TRBJ2-7
CASSQGQGYSPLHF | TGTGCCAGCAGCCAGGGACAGGGGTATTCACCCCTCCACTTT | NA | TRBV5-6 | TRBD1 | TRBJ1-6
CASSSDRGFTDTQYF | TGTGCCAGCAGCTCCGACAGGGGGTTCACAGATACGCAGTATTTT | NA | TRBV9 | TRBD1 | TRBJ2-3
CASLPPLGGGQTLTDTQYF | TGTGCCAGCCTTCCTCCTCTGGGGGGGGGCCAGACTCTCACAGATACGCAGTATTTT | NA | TRBV28 | NA | TRBJ2-3
CASSLTSGLPDTQYF | TGTGCCAGCAGCCTCACTAGCGGTCTCCCCGATACGCAGTATTTT | NA | TRBV7-2 | TRBD2 | TRBJ2-3
CASSSEPGDTQYF | TGTGCCAGCAGCTCGGAGCCCGGAGATACGCAGTATTTT | NA | TRBV7-3 | NA | TRBJ2-3
CAWSVLEVAIAFF | TGTGCCTGGAGTGTTCTCGAGGTGGCGATAGCTTTCTTT | NA | TRBV30 | NA | TRBJ1-1
CASSALFNEQFF | TGTGCCAGCTCCGCCCTATTCAATGAGCAGTTCTTC | NA | TRBV18 | NA | TRBJ2-1
CASSSRGGNTGELFF | TGTGCCAGCAGTTCGAGGGGAGGAAACACCGGGGAGCTGTTTTTT | NA | TRBV27 | NA | TRBJ2-2
CASSLVYSPKDPRYQETQYF | TGTGCCAGCAGTTTAGTTTACAGCCCTAAAGATCCGCGTTATCAAGAGACCCAGTACTTC | NA | TRBV27 | NA | TRBJ2-5
CASSLRTSGTDTQYF | TGTGCCAGCAGCCTACGGACTAGCGGGACAGATACGCAGTATTTT | NA | TRBV7-2 | TRBD2 | TRBJ2-3
CASTFDRCGSPLHF | TGCGCCAGCACCTTTGACAGGTGCGGTTCACCCCTCCACTTT | NA | TRBV23-1 | NA | TRBJ1-6
CASSHPSNTEAFF | TGTGCCAGCAGCCACCCGAGCAACACTGAAGCTTTCTTT | NA | TRBV6-6 | NA | TRBJ1-1
CASRRGSEAFF | TGTGCCAGCAGAAGGGGTTCTGAAGCTTTCTTT | NA | TRBV27 | NA | TRBJ1-1
CASRGTPGPEEQFF | TGCGCCAGCAGGGGGACTCCCGGTCCAGAGGAGCAGTTCTTC | NA | TRBV5-1 | NA | TRBJ2-1
CASSLGGEVMYTF | TGTGCCAGCAGCCTAGGCGGAGAAGTTATGTACACCTTC | NA | TRBV11-1 | NA | TRBJ1-2